Listed below are T cell receptor beta chains from one sample, sequenced in a study of cytomegalovirus exposure and HLA in healthy donors. Generated by immunoSEQ multiplex PCR, the TCRdb table keeps only in-frame clones and is missing some. The data contain 150,000 or so clones, more than 60% of them singletons. Sample: PBMCs. The receptors originated from a man aged 25 to 45 in good health and CMV-seropositive. Both conserved end residues are part of each CDR3. Fields, in order: CDR3 protein, CDR3 DNA, clone size, J gene, V gene, D gene. D genes are given only for firm matches. The listing skips clone size in some rows; elsewhere it reads once, few, many or a size class.

CASGGTYEQYF	TGTGCCAGCGGAGGGACCTACGAGCAGTACTTC	NA	TRBJ2-7	TRBV6-6	NA
CASSPSGGRGTEAFF	TGTGCCAGTAGTCCTAGCGGGGGACGGGGCACTGAAGCTTTCTTT	NA	TRBJ1-1	TRBV19	NA
CASSERLEETQYF	TGCGCCAGCAGTGAGCGACTAGAAGAGACCCAGTACTTC	NA	TRBJ2-5	TRBV10-1	NA
CASSPPGQVSYEQYF	TGTGCCAGTAGTCCACCGGGACAGGTCTCCTACGAGCAGTACTTC	few	TRBJ2-7	TRBV19	TRBD1
CASSNGDYEQYF	TGTGCCAGCAGCAACGGGGATTACGAGCAGTACTTC	NA	TRBJ2-7	TRBV11-3	NA
CASRTGTEAFF	TGTGCCAGCAGGACAGGGACTGAAGCTTTCTTT	few	TRBJ1-1	TRBV7-9	TRBD1
CASSLLGQPYEQYF	TGTGCCAGCAGCTTACTAGGACAGCCCTACGAGCAGTACTTC	NA	TRBJ2-7	TRBV7-2	NA
CASSFGRYNSPLHF	TGTGCCAGCAGTTTTGGCCGCTATAATTCACCCCTCCACTTT	NA	TRBJ1-6	TRBV28	NA
CASSGWDRGGSPLHF	TGTGCCAGCAGTGGTTGGGACAGGGGGGGTTCACCCCTCCACTTT	NA	TRBJ1-6	TRBV25-1	TRBD1
CASYPGTGGLEQYF	TGCGCCAGCTACCCCGGGACAGGGGGACTCGAGCAGTACTTC	few	TRBJ2-7	TRBV5-1	TRBD1
CASSVAGGTTSTDTQYF	TGTGCCAGCAGCGTAGCCGGAGGGACCACTAGCACAGATACGCAGTATTTT	NA	TRBJ2-3	TRBV9	NA
CASSAQGDSNQPQHF	TGTGCCAGCAGCGCCCAAGGGGATAGCAATCAGCCCCAGCATTTT	few	TRBJ1-5	TRBV25-1	NA
CASSQKDRGEESNQPQHF	TGTGCCAGCAGCCAGAAGGACAGGGGAGAGGAGAGCAATCAGCCCCAGCATTTT	few	TRBJ1-5	TRBV4-2	TRBD1
CATSTNRRIDQPQHF	TGTGCCACCAGCACCAACCGGAGAATTGACCAGCCCCAGCATTTT	once	TRBJ1-5	TRBV15	NA
CASSLNRGGDNEQFF	TGTGCCAGCAGCTTAAACAGGGGGGGGGACAATGAGCAGTTCTTC	NA	TRBJ2-1	TRBV5-4	NA
CASSVAGQGTEAFF	TGTGCCAGCAGCGTAGCAGGGCAGGGGACTGAAGCTTTCTTT	NA	TRBJ1-1	TRBV9	NA
CAWSPDNYGYTF	TGTGCCTGGAGTCCAGATAACTATGGCTACACCTTC	NA	TRBJ1-2	TRBV30	NA
CASSLMLTEAFF	TGTGCCAGCAGTCTAATGCTCACTGAAGCTTTCTTT	NA	TRBJ1-1	TRBV28	NA
CACSLGGLVQETQYF	TGCGCCTGCAGCTTGGGAGGACTAGTACAAGAGACCCAGTACTTC	NA	TRBJ2-5	TRBV5-1	TRBD2
CASSYSRQGSGGYTF	TGTGCCAGCAGTTACTCCCGGCAGGGGAGCGGCGGCTACACCTTC	NA	TRBJ1-2	TRBV6-5	NA
CAISGGGGPNTEAFF	TGTGCCATCAGTGGGGGGGGAGGCCCGAACACTGAAGCTTTCTTT	NA	TRBJ1-1	TRBV10-3	NA
CASSPRGTGHGYTF	TGTGCCAGTAGCCCTCGGGGGACAGGGCATGGCTACACCTTC	NA	TRBJ1-2	TRBV19	TRBD1
CASSPGLNQETQYF	TGTGCCAGCAGTCCCGGACTCAACCAAGAGACCCAGTACTTC	NA	TRBJ2-5	TRBV6-1	NA
CASSLAQGVDEQFF	TGTGCCAGCAGCTTAGCCCAGGGCGTCGATGAGCAGTTCTTC	NA	TRBJ2-1	TRBV7-2	NA
CAISEGLAPINEQFF	TGTGCCATCAGTGAAGGACTAGCGCCGATCAATGAGCAGTTCTTC	NA	TRBJ2-1	TRBV10-3	TRBD2
CAIRGVDTEAFF	TGTGCCATCAGAGGGGTCGACACTGAAGCTTTCTTT	NA	TRBJ1-1	TRBV10-3	NA
CASSPQGGPINQPQHF	TGTGCCAGCAGCCCTCAGGGGGGTCCGATCAATCAGCCCCAGCATTTT	few	TRBJ1-5	TRBV28	TRBD1
CASSDSRTALHTGTFF	TGCGCCAGCAGTGATTCTAGGACAGCTTTACACACTGGGACTTTCTTT	NA	TRBJ1-1	TRBV10-1	NA
CASSLNNRDEQFF	TGTGCCAGCAGCTTAAATAACAGGGATGAGCAGTTCTTC	NA	TRBJ2-1	TRBV7-3	NA
CASSSPGTNRRGYEQYF	TGTGCCAGCAGCTCCCCGGGAACCAACCGCCGAGGCTACGAGCAGTACTTC	once	TRBJ2-7	TRBV13	NA
CASSPEDRGFQPQHF	TGTGCCAGCTCACCGGAGGACAGGGGGTTTCAGCCCCAGCATTTT	NA	TRBJ1-5	TRBV18	TRBD1
CASSLVTGDPGDTEAFF	TGTGCCAGCAGCTTAGTCACAGGGGACCCCGGGGACACTGAAGCTTTCTTT	NA	TRBJ1-1	TRBV13	TRBD1
CATSRGGATDTQYF	TGTGCCACCAGCAGAGGCGGGGCAACAGATACGCAGTATTTT	NA	TRBJ2-3	TRBV15	NA
CASSTDDRGRAGELFF	TGTGCCAGTAGTACCGATGACAGGGGCCGGGCCGGGGAGCTGTTTTTT	NA	TRBJ2-2	TRBV19	TRBD1
CASGLVEGWQPQHF	TGTGCTAGTGGTTTGGTAGAGGGATGGCAGCCCCAGCATTTT	NA	TRBJ1-5	TRBV12-5	NA
CASSLMLSYNEQFF	TGTGCCAGCAGCTTAATGTTGAGCTACAATGAGCAGTTCTTC	NA	TRBJ2-1	TRBV7-2	NA
CASSSGVVANEKLFF	TGTGCCAGCAGCTCGGGGGTTGTTGCTAATGAAAAACTGTTTTTT	NA	TRBJ1-4	TRBV11-2	NA
CASSRDSYSGNTIYF	TGTGCCAGTAGCCGGGACAGCTACTCTGGAAACACCATATATTTT	NA	TRBJ1-3	TRBV19	TRBD1
CASSSSGGEQPQHF	TGTGCCAGCAGCTCCTCAGGGGGAGAACAGCCCCAGCATTTT	NA	TRBJ1-5	TRBV7-9	TRBD1
CASGLETGTDWVYEQYF	TGTGCTAGTGGTTTGGAGACCGGGACTGATTGGGTCTACGAGCAGTACTTC	few	TRBJ2-7	TRBV12-5	NA
CASSLSSGRANTGELFF	TGTGCCAGCAGCTTATCTAGCGGGAGGGCTAACACCGGGGAGCTGTTTTTT	NA	TRBJ2-2	TRBV7-7	TRBD2
CAIGYRDLETQYF	TGTGCCATCGGATACAGGGATTTAGAGACCCAGTACTTC	NA	TRBJ2-5	TRBV10-3	NA
CASRSSNTGELFF	TGTGCCAGCAGGAGCTCGAACACCGGGGAGCTGTTTTTT	few	TRBJ2-2	TRBV7-6	NA
CASSPRDRGHPNTGELFF	TGTGCCAGCAGCCCCCGGGACAGGGGTCATCCGAACACCGGGGAGCTGTTTTTT	NA	TRBJ2-2	TRBV7-8	TRBD1
CASSKRTGTSGDTDTQYF	TGTGCCAGCAGCAAGAGGACAGGGACTAGCGGCGACACAGATACGCAGTATTTT	NA	TRBJ2-3	TRBV7-2	TRBD2
CASSPGEGLNTEAFF	TGTGCCAGCTCACCCGGTGAGGGATTGAACACTGAAGCTTTCTTT	NA	TRBJ1-1	TRBV18	NA
CASSAQISNTEAFF	TGTGCCAGCAGTGCACAGATCTCGAACACTGAAGCTTTCTTT	NA	TRBJ1-1	TRBV28	NA
CASSFPRGFLHF	TGTGCCAGCAGTTTCCCCAGAGGCTTCCTCCACTTT	NA	TRBJ1-6	TRBV27	NA
CASSVAPQNGYEQYF	TGTGCCAGCAGCGTAGCTCCTCAAAACGGGTACGAGCAGTACTTC	NA	TRBJ2-7	TRBV9	NA
CASGGGVGRPDTQYF	TGTGCTAGTGGTGGGGGGGTAGGGAGGCCAGATACGCAGTATTTT	NA	TRBJ2-3	TRBV12-5	TRBD2
CATSTGFISYGYTF	TGTGCCACCTCGACAGGGTTTATATCTTATGGCTACACCTTC	NA	TRBJ1-2	TRBV6-5	TRBD1
CASRFGQKISYEQYF	TGTGCCAGCAGATTTGGACAGAAAATCTCCTACGAGCAGTACTTC	NA	TRBJ2-7	TRBV6-6	NA
CATSRDRQGPDTQYF	TGTGCCACCAGCAGAGATCGGCAGGGGCCAGATACGCAGTATTTT	once	TRBJ2-3	TRBV15	NA
CASTPRGQDSPLHF	TGCGCCAGCACCCCCAGGGGGCAGGATTCACCCCTCCACTTT	NA	TRBJ1-6	TRBV10-2	TRBD1
CAWGQGGNQPQHF	TGTGCCTGGGGACAAGGAGGCAATCAGCCCCAGCATTTT	NA	TRBJ1-5	TRBV30	NA
CASSFDYQETQYF	TGTGCCAGCAGCTTTGACTACCAAGAGACCCAGTACTTC	few	TRBJ2-5	TRBV12-1	NA
CASSLGQGSIFDEAFF	TGTGCCAGCAGCTTGGGCCAGGGGAGTATTTTTGATGAAGCTTTCTTT	NA	TRBJ1-1	TRBV5-8	NA